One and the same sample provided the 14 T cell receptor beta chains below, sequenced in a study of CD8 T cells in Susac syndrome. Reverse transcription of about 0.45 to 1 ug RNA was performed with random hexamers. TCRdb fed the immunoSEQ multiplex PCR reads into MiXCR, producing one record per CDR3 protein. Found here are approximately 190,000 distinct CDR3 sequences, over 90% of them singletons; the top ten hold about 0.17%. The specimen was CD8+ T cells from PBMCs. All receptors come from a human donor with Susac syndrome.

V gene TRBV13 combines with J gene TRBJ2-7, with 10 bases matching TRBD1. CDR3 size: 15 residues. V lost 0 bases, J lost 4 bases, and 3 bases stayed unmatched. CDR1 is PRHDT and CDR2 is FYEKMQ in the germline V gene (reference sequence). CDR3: CASSLGTGGGYEQYF. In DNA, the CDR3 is TGTGCCAGCAGCTTAGGGACAGGGGGCGGATACGAGCAGTACTTC.

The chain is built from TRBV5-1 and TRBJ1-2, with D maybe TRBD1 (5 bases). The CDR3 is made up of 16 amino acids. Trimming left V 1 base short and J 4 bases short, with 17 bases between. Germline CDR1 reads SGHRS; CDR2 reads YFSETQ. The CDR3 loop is CASSLSFPTDSYGYTF. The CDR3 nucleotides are TGCGCCAGCAGCTTGTCCTTCCCGACAGACAGCTATGGCTACACCTTC.

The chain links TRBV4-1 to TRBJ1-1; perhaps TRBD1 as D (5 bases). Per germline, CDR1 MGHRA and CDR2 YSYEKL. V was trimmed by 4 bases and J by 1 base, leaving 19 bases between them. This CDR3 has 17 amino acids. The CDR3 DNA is TGCGCCAGCAGCCGCGGGACGTACCGTCCGGGGAACACTGAAGCTTTCTTT. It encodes CASSRGTYRPGNTEAFF.

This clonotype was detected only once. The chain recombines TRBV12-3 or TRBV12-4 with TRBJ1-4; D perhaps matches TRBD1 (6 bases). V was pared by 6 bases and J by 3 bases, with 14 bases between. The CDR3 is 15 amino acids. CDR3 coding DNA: TGTGCCAGCAGCCATCTAGGGGGAGCTAATGAAAAACTGTTTTTT. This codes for CASSHLGGANEKLFF.

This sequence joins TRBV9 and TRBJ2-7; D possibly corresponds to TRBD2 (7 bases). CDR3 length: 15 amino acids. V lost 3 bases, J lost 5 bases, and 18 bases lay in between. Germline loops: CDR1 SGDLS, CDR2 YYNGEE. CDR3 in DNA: TGTGCCAGCAGCGGGGGGCGGGGGCATCCCCACGAGCAGTACTTC. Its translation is CASSGGRGHPHEQYF.

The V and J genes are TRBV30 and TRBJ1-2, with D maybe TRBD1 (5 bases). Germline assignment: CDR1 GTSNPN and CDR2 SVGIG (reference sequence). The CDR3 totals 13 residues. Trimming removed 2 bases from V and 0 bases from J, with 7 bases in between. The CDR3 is CAWSTGTNYGYTF. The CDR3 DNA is TGTGCCTGGAGTACAGGAACTAACTATGGCTACACCTTC.

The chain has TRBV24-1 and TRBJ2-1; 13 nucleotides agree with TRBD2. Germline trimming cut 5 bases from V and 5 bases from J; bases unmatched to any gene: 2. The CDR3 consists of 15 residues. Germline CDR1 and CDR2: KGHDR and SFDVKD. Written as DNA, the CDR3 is TGTGCCACCAGTGCGGGACTAGCGGGAAACAATGAGCAGTTCTTC. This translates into CATSAGLAGNNEQFF.

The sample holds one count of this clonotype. The CDR3 sequence: CASSPPGSFYEQYF. As DNA, the CDR3 is TGTGCCAGCAGCCCCCCGGGAAGCTTCTACGAGCAGTACTTC. The chain uses TRBV9 and TRBJ2-7, with TRBD2 as a possible D gene (5 bases). V lost 4 bases, J lost 3 bases, and 14 bases lay in between. Per the germline V gene, CDR1 is SGDLS and CDR2 is YYNGEE. The CDR3 runs 14 residues.

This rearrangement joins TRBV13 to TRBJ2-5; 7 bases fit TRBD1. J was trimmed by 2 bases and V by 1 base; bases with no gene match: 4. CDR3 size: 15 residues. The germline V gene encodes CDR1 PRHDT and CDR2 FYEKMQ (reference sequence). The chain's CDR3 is CASSLAGQEQETQYF. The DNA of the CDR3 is TGTGCCAGCAGCTTAGCCGGACAGGAACAAGAGACCCAGTACTTC.

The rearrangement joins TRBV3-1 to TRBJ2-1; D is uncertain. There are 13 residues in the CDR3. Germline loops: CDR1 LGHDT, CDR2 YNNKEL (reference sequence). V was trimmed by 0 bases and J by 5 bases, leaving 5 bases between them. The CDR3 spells CASSQELNNEQFF. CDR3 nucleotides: TGTGCCAGCAGCCAAGAATTGAACAATGAGCAGTTCTTC.

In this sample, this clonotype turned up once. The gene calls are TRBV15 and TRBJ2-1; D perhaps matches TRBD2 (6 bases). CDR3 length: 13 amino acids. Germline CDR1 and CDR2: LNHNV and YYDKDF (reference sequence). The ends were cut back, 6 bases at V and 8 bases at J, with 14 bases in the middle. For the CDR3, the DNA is TGTGCCACCAGTACCGCGACTAGAGATGAGCAGTTCTTC. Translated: CATSTATRDEQFF.

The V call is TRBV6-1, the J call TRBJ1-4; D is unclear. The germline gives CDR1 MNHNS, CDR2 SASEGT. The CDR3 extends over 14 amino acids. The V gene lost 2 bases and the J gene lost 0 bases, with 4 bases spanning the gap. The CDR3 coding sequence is TGTGCCAGCAGTGAATACTCAACTAATGAAAAACTGTTTTTT. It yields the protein CASSEYSTNEKLFF.

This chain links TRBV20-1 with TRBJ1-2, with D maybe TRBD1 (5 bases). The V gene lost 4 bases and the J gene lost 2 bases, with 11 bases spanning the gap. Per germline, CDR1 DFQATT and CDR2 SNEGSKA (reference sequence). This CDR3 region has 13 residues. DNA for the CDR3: TGCAGTGCTAAAGACAGCGTAAACTATGGCTACACCTTC. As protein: CSAKDSVNYGYTF.

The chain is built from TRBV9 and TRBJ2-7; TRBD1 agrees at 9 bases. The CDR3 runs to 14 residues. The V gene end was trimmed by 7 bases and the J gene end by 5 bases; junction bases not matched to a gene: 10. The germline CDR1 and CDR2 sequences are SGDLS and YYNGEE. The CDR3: CASGTGKLKNEQYF. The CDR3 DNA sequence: TGTGCCAGCGGGACAGGGAAGCTCAAGAACGAGCAGTACTTC.